This note documents a single T cell receptor (beta chain) sequence. What it binds is not known. CDR1 DFQATT and CDR2 SNEGSKA come from the germline V gene (reference sequence). The CDR3 is made up of 12 amino acids. V shed 7 bases, J shed 5 bases, and the junction held 6 bases outside the gene matches. Incorporated into the TCR beta cDNA libraries were unique molecular identifiers, which served to reduce PCR and sequencing biases. A single record per CDR3 protein comes from TCRdb applying MiXCR to the PCR reads. The data hold about 540,000 distinct CDR3 sequences, with under 40% observed a single time. This sample is part of a study of post-analysis software for immune sequencing data. Study details: Several disease courses (relapsing-remitting, secondary progressive and progressive-relapsing) of multiple sclerosis were included. Study-level findings and limits: Included in a set of roughly five TRBV segments more frequent in patients than controls were TRBV5-6, TRBV5-1 and TRBV20-1. Compared with controls, patients showed significantly lower normalized Chao1 diversity.

This sequence originates from a girl aged 2-17 years with multiple sclerosis. The rearrangement joins TRBV20-1 to TRBJ2-7; 9 positions match TRBD1. Specimen: blood. CDR3 sequence reads: CSVEQGANEQYF. CDR3 DNA: TGCAGTGTTGAACAGGGGGCCAACGAGCAGTACTTC.